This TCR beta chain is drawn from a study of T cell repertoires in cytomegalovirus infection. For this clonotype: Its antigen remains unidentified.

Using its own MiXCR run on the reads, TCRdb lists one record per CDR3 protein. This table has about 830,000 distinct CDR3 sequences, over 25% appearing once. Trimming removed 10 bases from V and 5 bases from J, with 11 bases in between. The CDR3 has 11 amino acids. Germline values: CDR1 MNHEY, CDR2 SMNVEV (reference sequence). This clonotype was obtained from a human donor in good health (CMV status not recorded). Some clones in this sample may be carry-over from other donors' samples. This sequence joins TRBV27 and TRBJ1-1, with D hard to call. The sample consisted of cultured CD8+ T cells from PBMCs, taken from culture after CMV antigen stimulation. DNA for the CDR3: TGTGCCAACAGACGGCTTACTGAAGCTTTCTTT. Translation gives CANRRLTEAFF.